The present entry profiles one TCR beta chain with its context. This entry comes from a study of blood T cell repertoires in COVID-19. Overall study context: PBMCs, B-cell-depleted T cells, or T cells provided the cDNA or gDNA that made up the material.

V was cut by 2 bases and J by 1 base, with 9 bases left in between. From germline, CDR1 is SGHRS and CDR2 YFSETQ. The CDR3 is made up of 14 amino acids. Clones were read by immunoSEQ multiplex PCR, and TCRdb kept only the in-frame ones, dropping some. The data hold 300,000 or so clones, with approximately 93% observed a single time. The chain combines TRBV5-1 with TRBJ2-5; D possibly corresponds to TRBD1 (6 bases). The source is a woman in her twenties or thirties with COVID-19, enrolled during active disease. Sequenced input: peripheral blood. The CDR3 DNA sequence: TGCGCCAGCAGCTTATTAGGGGGCCAAGAGACCCAGTACTTC. This translates into CASSLLGGQETQYF.